This T cell receptor beta chain was recovered during a study of cytomegalovirus exposure and HLA in healthy donors. In the study overall: In a previous analysis, 117 million unique TCR beta sequences were found from 150 million to 200 million T cells.

Comments on this clone: Its antigen is unknown. One end of the junction fails to match germline, which may point to a read error.

With 60 Vbeta and 13 Jbeta primers, the PCR was carried out. The method was immunoSEQ multiplex PCR; TCRdb's version includes in-frame clones alone and lacks a portion of them. The sample holds around 150,000 clones; approximately 10% are singletons and the top ten take about 7.5%. The study's findings and limits: The study assumed roughly uniform donor sequencing depth for presence/absence analyses. In a later analysis, CMV-associated beta chains were mostly HLA-associated, it appeared.

This CDR3 has 16 amino acids. The V gene's germline CDR1 is ENHRY and CDR2 SYGVKD. This TCR was recovered from a woman in her forties in good health and CMV-seropositive. Sequenced sample: PBMCs. The chain links TRBV10-3 to TRBJ1-5, with 8 bases identical to TRBD1. The DNA for the CDR3 is TGTACCATCAGTGAGTCGGCAGGGGGCTTCAGGCAGCCCCAGCATTTT. Protein product: CTISESAGGFRQPQHF.